Below are 14 T cell receptor beta chains sequenced from a single sample in a study of cytomegalovirus exposure and HLA in healthy donors (dated by TCRdb to about 2017). Receptor amplification or capture employed the immunoSEQ multiplex PCR assay. In TCRdb, the immuneACCESS table is reduced to in-frame sequences with V and J assigned. These tables do not hold every clone; where another copy was compared, an unresolved V gene accounts for under half, and the others remain unexplained. The sample has under 400,000 clones on record, approximately 91% of them singletons. The ten largest clonotypes hold roughly 0.96% of the sample. Sequencing used PBMCs. The receptors stem from a man aged 25-40 years in good health and CMV-seronegative.

V and J are TRBV2 and TRBJ2-5, with 11 nucleotides matching TRBD1. The germline V gene has CDR1 SNHLY and CDR2 FYNNEI. This CDR3 region has 17 residues. Trimming removed 10 bases from V and 5 bases from J; junction bases left unmatched: 18. CDR3 DNA: TGTGCCACCGGCGACTTCAGGACAGGGGGCGGGGGGGAGACCCAGTACTTC. Protein: CATGDFRTGGGGETQYF.

This sequence joins TRBV4-2 and TRBJ2-3, with 10 bases that match TRBD2. V gave up 4 bases and J gave up 4 bases; unmatched junction bases: 5. This CDR3 region has 15 residues. From germline, CDR1 is LGHNA and CDR2 YNFKEQ. The CDR3 here is CASSPASGGADTQYF. DNA for the CDR3: TGTGCCAGCAGCCCCGCTAGCGGGGGAGCAGATACGCAGTATTTT.

V and J are TRBV15 and TRBJ2-1, with a weak D call TRBD1 (5 bases). CDR3 length equals 17 residues. From germline, CDR1 is LNHNV and CDR2 YYDKDF (reference sequence). Trimming took off 0 bases at V and 0 bases at J, with 12 bases between the two ends. CDR3 in DNA: TGTGCCACCAGCAGAGATCTCGGCAGGGCCTCCTACAATGAGCAGTTCTTC. Protein: CATSRDLGRASYNEQFF.

The rearrangement links TRBV2 to TRBJ1-2, with a possible D match to TRBD1 (6 bases). This CDR3 is built from 14 residues. Trimming stripped 8 bases from V and 8 bases from J, with 21 bases between. Germline V CDR1 and CDR2: SNHLY, FYNNEI. Written as DNA, the CDR3 is TGTGCCAGCCGGATGTGGGGGGGGCTTGGAGGCTACACCTTC. Translating gives CASRMWGGLGGYTF.

The chain joins TRBV5-4 to TRBJ1-6; 9 bases fit TRBD1. The CDR3 is made up of 17 amino acids. With 0 bases clipped from V and 7 bases from J, the junction kept 8 bases outside the gene matches. Per the germline V gene, CDR1 is SGHNT and CDR2 is YYREEE (reference sequence). CDR3 DNA: TGTGCCAGCAGCTTGGCCTCGGACAGGGGCAGGAATTCACCCCTCCACTTT. It specifies CASSLASDRGRNSPLHF. Using reference TRBV5-4 and TRBJ1-6 for the parts outside the CDR3, the full variable domain is ETGVTQSPTHLIKTRGQQVTLRCSSQSGHNTVSWYQQALGQGPQFIFQYYREEENGRGNFPPRFSGLQFPNYSSELNVNALELDDSALYLCASSLASDRGRNSPLHFGNGTRLTVT.

This clone was seen a single time. V gene TRBV27 combines with J gene TRBJ2-1, with 7 bases fitting TRBD2. CDR1 is MNHEY and CDR2 is SMNVEV in the germline V gene (reference sequence). The CDR3 consists of 15 residues. J lost 9 bases, V lost 5 bases, and 13 bases had no gene match. In DNA, the CDR3 is TGTGCCAGCAGTACAAGGACTAGGTGGGAGGGTGAGCAGTTCTTC. Translation gives CASSTRTRWEGEQFF.

The chain has TRBV19 and TRBJ1-1, with 8 bases fitting TRBD1. Trimming at V came to 10 bases and at J to 3 bases, leaving 4 bases not matched to a gene. The CDR3 covers 12 residues. Germline CDR1 and CDR2: LNHDA and SQIVND (reference sequence). CDR3 residues: CATRGRYTEAFF. The CDR3 coding sequence is TGTGCCACCAGGGGGCGCTACACTGAAGCTTTCTTT.

This clone has just a few counts. The chain couples TRBV18 to TRBJ2-5; maybe TRBD1 (6 bases). CDR3 length: 13 amino acids. Trimming cost V 3 bases and J 3 bases, with 8 bases left between them. Germline lookup yields CDR1 KGHSH and CDR2 LQKENI. DNA of the CDR3: TGTGCCAGCTCACCGTCAGGGGAAGAGACCCAGTACTTC. This codes for CASSPSGEETQYF.

V usage is TRBV7-7 and J usage is TRBJ1-1, with 7 bases aligning to TRBD1. This CDR3 comprises 16 residues. The germline V gene encodes CDR1 SSHAT and CDR2 FNYEAQ (reference sequence). V shed 3 bases and J 0 bases; nucleotides not matched to a gene: 7. CDR3 sequence (DNA): TGTGCCAGCAGCTTGCAGGGGGACCATATGAACACTGAAGCTTTCTTT. Its translation is CASSLQGDHMNTEAFF.

In this sample, this clone turned up once. The rearrangement joins TRBV6-5 to TRBJ1-2; 8 positions agree with TRBD1. The V gene end was trimmed by 0 bases and the J gene end by 8 bases; junction bases not matched to a gene: 5. Germline V lookup: CDR1 MNHEY, CDR2 SVGAGI. The CDR3 totals 14 residues. The DNA of the CDR3 is TGTGCCAGCAGTTACTCTGGCAGGGGGCTGGGCTACACCTTC. Its protein is CASSYSGRGLGYTF.

This chain uses TRBV7-6 with TRBJ2-2, with D uncertain. Germline V CDR1 and CDR2: SGHVS, FNYEAQ. CDR3 length: 13 residues. V lost 0 bases and J 7 bases, leaving 6 bases between the germline ends. The CDR3 DNA follows: TGTGCCAGCAGCTTAGCGACTTACGGGGAGCTGTTTTTT. The encoded protein is CASSLATYGELFF. Full variable domain (rest looked up from reference TRBV7-6 and TRBJ2-2): GAGVSQSPRYKVTKRGQDVALRCDPISGHVSLYWYRQALGQGPEFLTYFNYEAQQDKSGLPNDRFSAERPEGSISTLTIQRTEQRDSAMYRCASSLATYGELFFGEGSRLTVL.

This clone has a handful of counts. The chain joins TRBV29-1 to TRBJ1-1; tentative D call: TRBD1 (6 bases). There are 10 residues in the CDR3. The germline CDR1 and CDR2 sequences are SQVTM and ANQGSEA. The germline V and J ends were trimmed by 7 bases and 12 bases, with 15 bases remaining between them. CDR3 in amino acids: CSGETGPSFF. The CDR3 DNA sequence: TGCAGCGGGGAGACAGGTCCATCTTTCTTT. Combining the CDR3 with reference TRBV29-1 and TRBJ1-1 gives the whole variable domain SAVISQKPSRDICQRGTSLTIQCQVDSQVTMMFWYRQQPGQSLTLIATANQGSEATYESGFVIDKFPISRPNLTFSTLTVSNMSPEDSSIYLCSGETGPSFFGQGTRLTVV.

The genes are TRBV5-4 and TRBJ1-6, with D maybe TRBD1 (6 bases). Trimming left V 4 bases short and J 8 bases short, with 16 bases between. Per the germline V gene, CDR1 is SGHNT and CDR2 is YYREEE (reference sequence). The CDR3 covers 15 residues. CDR3 sequence: CASSLLAGGDSPLHF. Here the CDR3 DNA reads TGTGCCAGCAGCCTACTAGCGGGGGGCGATTCACCCCTCCACTTT. Supplemented by reference TRBV5-4 and TRBJ1-6, the full variable domain reads ETGVTQSPTHLIKTRGQQVTLRCSSQSGHNTVSWYQQALGQGPQFIFQYYREEENGRGNFPPRFSGLQFPNYSSELNVNALELDDSALYLCASSLLAGGDSPLHFGNGTRLTVT.

The chain links TRBV2 to TRBJ2-7; 7 nucleotides match TRBD1. The V and J ends lost 10 bases and 10 bases, in that order; junction bases with no gene match: 10. Germline loops: CDR1 SNHLY, CDR2 FYNNEI. This CDR3 has 11 amino acids. The CDR3 here is CATRSRDSQYF. CDR3 nucleotides: TGTGCCACCAGATCACGGGACAGCCAGTACTTC.